Reported below is one T cell receptor beta chain. Its cognate antigen has yet to be identified. No qualities accompany the bases; no much larger clone lies one base away. The sample belongs to a study of T cell responses to AZD1222 COVID-19 vaccine (dated by TCRdb to about 2021). Context from the whole study: Because spike-specific TCR depth and breadth did not differ between the two schedules, AZD1222 recipients who got a second dose at roughly 4 weeks were pooled with those who got a second dose at roughly 12 weeks. A total of 233 trial participants underwent TCR sequencing, of whom around 200 received two doses of AZD1222 and roughly 25 received two doses of the MenACWY control vaccine. Trial participants were enrolled into age subgroups of 18-55, 56-69 and 70-plus years, which contained about 160, 30 and 59 TCR-sequenced participants, respectively. Paper-wide results and their limitations: Conclusions about previously exposed vaccinees are limited because only six or seven AZD1222 recipients were SARS-CoV-2 seropositive at baseline. The vaccine-associated CD4 TCRs covered the entire spike protein, and the dominant responses fell in regions 160-218 and 743-854. The 56-69-year group was small, and its depth increase did not reach significance, likely because of low power. Because no samples from the day 14 peak response were available, repertoires could be characterized only after the peak T cell response. Nearly half of unique spike-specific TCRs reportedly recognized epitopes outside regions mutated in the B.1.351 and B.1.1.7 variants. Participants were mostly white British, with more females than males. The authors suggested clonal diversity may have been underestimated. Spike-specific TCR breadth and depth rose significantly after two AZD1222 doses compared with day 0 and with MenACWY recipients.

The time point label, as the study defines it: baseline before first vaccination. Vaccinee samples came from UK trials COV001 and COV002, including a single-blind randomized controlled phase 2/3 trial of AZD1222 (ChAdOx1 nCoV-19) in healthy adults. For TCRbeta chain sequencing, PBMC samples were collected from trial participants at day 0 and at day 28 after the second dose. The CDR3 regions of human TCRbeta chains were subjected to immunosequencing. The paper's processing steps were these. TCRs in the repertoires were compared against a reference library of SARS-CoV-2-specific TCRs that had been generated with the MIRA antigen-specificity platform. Breadth meant the fraction of unique TCRs that were SARS-CoV-2-associated, whereas depth meant the fraction of total T cells that were SARS-CoV-2-associated. Using the MIRA data, each spike-specific TCR was assigned both to the spike region to which the TCR was reactive and to a CD4 or CD8 class. Log10-transformed breadth and depth values were compared by one-way ANOVA with Sidak's multiple comparisons tests. Held by TCRdb, this immuneACCESS table contains in-frame sequences only and omits some clones. Under half of the omission traces to an unresolved V gene where checked; the cause of the rest is unknown. The V and J calls and clone size were taken over from that table, and D and trimming were inferred from the DNA. In all, the sample holds approximately 190,000 clones, and over 80% of those were seen once. The ten largest make up 1% to 1.5% of the sample.

Trimming takes 5 bases off V and 3 bases off J; junction bases not matched to a gene: 1. The CDR3, cysteine through phenylalanine, is 14 amino acids long. The DNA shown is the 42-base CDR3, in frame from base 1. CDR1 MDHEN and CDR2 SYDVKM were looked up in the germline V gene. The sequence joins TRBV28 to TRBJ2-7; 13 junctional bases match TRBD2. This clonotype originated in an adult in good health. The material was peripheral blood, obtained on day 0 of AZD1222 vaccination. The CDR3 amino acid sequence is: CASSGTSGVYEQYF. The nucleotide sequence is TGTGCCAGCAGTGGGACTAGCGGGGTCTACGAGCAGTACTTC.